This T cell receptor beta chain is drawn from a study of response to subunit inactivated influenza vaccine. Broader study findings: With each seasonal influenza vaccination, the authors suggested, few new T cells are recruited.

This clonotype was observed many times. Its antigen is undetermined. TCRdb re-called the RT-PCR reads with MiXCR, one entry per CDR3 protein. The repertoire consists of about 300,000 distinct CDR3 sequences, with 21% occurring once and the leading ten covering roughly a tenth. V was trimmed by 2 bases and J by 0 bases, leaving 13 bases between them. Per the germline V gene, CDR1 is SQVTM and CDR2 is ANQGSEA. The CDR3 extends over 15 amino acids. The clonotype originates from a man aged 50-75 years who received an inactivated influenza vaccine. The chain recombines TRBV29-1 with TRBJ1-1; D gene unclear. The sequences come from PBMCs from blood, collected less than 22 months after vaccination. The CDR3: CSVEFVAVLNTEAFF. The DNA for the CDR3 is TGCAGCGTTGAATTCGTGGCGGTTTTGAACACTGAAGCTTTCTTT.